This T cell receptor beta chain stems from a study of blood T cell repertoires in COVID-19. Study-wide context: The United States, Italy and Spain provided the acute and convalescent COVID-19 samples. The cDNA or gDNA used as material had been derived from T cells, B-cell-depleted T cells, or PBMCs.

This clone has a single count. Per the original data handling: Estimates of nucleated cell counts were drawn from the amplification of reference gene primers. The method was immunoSEQ multiplex PCR; TCRdb's version includes in-frame clones alone and lacks a portion of them. V, J and clone size were drawn from that table, and D and trimming were deduced from the DNA. This sample yields about 150,000 clones, of which roughly nine tenths are seen a single time; 15% belongs to the top ten. CDR1 is SNHLY and CDR2 is FYNNEI in the germline V gene. Deletions cut 5 bases from V and 0 bases from J, with 9 bases between. The CDR3 consists of 14 residues.

V is TRBV2 and J is TRBJ2-3; D is ambiguous. This sequence originates from a woman in her forties with acute or convalescent COVID-19. The sequenced material came from peripheral blood. The CDR3 is CASSPSPSTDTQYF. The CDR3 nucleotides are TGTGCCAGCAGTCCCTCTCCCAGCACAGATACGCAGTATTTT.